One sample yielded the 9 T cell receptor beta chains listed below, sequenced in a study of T cells after posttransplantation cyclophosphamide. Measured with immunoSEQ multiplex PCR; TCRdb has only the in-frame clones, and not every one. Of tens of thousands of clones in the sample, 86% were seen once. Sequenced: PBMCs. All receptors derive from a woman aged 55-70 years with a blood cancer, CMV-positive, and with a related stem cell donor.

V is TRBV5-1 and J is TRBJ1-1; D perhaps matches TRBD1 (6 bases). From germline, CDR1 is SGHRS and CDR2 YFSETQ. V was clipped by 6 bases and J by 4 bases, with 16 bases between them. This CDR3 is built from 14 residues. This CDR3 is CASTPGDIGTEAFF. CDR3 nucleotides: TGCGCCAGCACACCAGGGGATATTGGCACTGAAGCTTTCTTT.

The genes are TRBV5-1 and TRBJ2-1; 15 positions agree with TRBD2. Looked up from germline, CDR1 is SGHRS and CDR2 is YFSETQ. Germline trimming cut 2 bases from V and 7 bases from J; bases unmatched to any gene: 7. The CDR3 spans 17 residues. The DNA of the CDR3 is TGCGCCAGCAGCTTCCCGAAGGGACTAGCGGGAGGAAATGAGCAGTTCTTC. It yields the protein CASSFPKGLAGGNEQFF.

The chain couples TRBV19 to TRBJ1-1; possible D gene TRBD1, 5 bases. V was shortened by 7 bases and J by 1 base, with 13 bases between the two germline ends. This CDR3 comprises 14 residues. Germline CDR1 and CDR2: LNHDA and SQIVND (reference sequence). The DNA for the CDR3 is TGTGCCAGTACCCCCACAGGATCGAACACTGAAGCTTTCTTT. It translates to CASTPTGSNTEAFF. Together with reference TRBV19 and TRBJ1-1, the CDR3 gives the full variable domain: DGGITQSPKYLFRKEGQNVTLSCEQNLNHDAMYWYRQDPGQGLRLIYYSQIVNDFQKGDIAEGYSVSREKKESFPLTVTSAQKNPTAFYLCASTPTGSNTEAFFGQGTRLTVV.

V usage is TRBV5-1 and J usage is TRBJ2-2, with 11 positions matching TRBD2. CDR1 and CDR2 (germline): SGHRS, YFSETQ. V shed 0 bases and J 1 base; nucleotides not matched to a gene: 2. The CDR3 contains 17 residues. The CDR3 nucleotides are TGCGCCAGCAGCTTGGCCGGGACTAGCGGGAACACCGGGGAGCTGTTTTTT. Amino acids: CASSLAGTSGNTGELFF.

The chain employs TRBV7-9 and TRBJ1-1; TRBD1 agrees at 7 bases. Trimming took 4 bases from V and 7 from J; bases not matched to a gene: 6. The CDR3 spans 13 residues. In germline, CDR1 is SEHNR, CDR2 FQNEAQ (reference sequence). The chain's CDR3 is CASSSTGKVEAFF. Here the CDR3 DNA reads TGTGCCAGCAGCTCGACAGGGAAAGTTGAAGCTTTCTTT.

The chain carries TRBV5-1 and TRBJ2-1; 10 bases match TRBD2. The length of the CDR3 is 17 residues. After removal of 4 bases from V and 6 bases from J, the junction contained 13 bases not matched to a gene. CDR1 and CDR2 from the germline V gene are SGHRS and YFSETQ. The CDR3 spells CASSPNTGTSVLNEQFF. CDR3 DNA: TGCGCCAGCAGCCCAAATACCGGGACTAGCGTACTCAATGAGCAGTTCTTC.

The chain recombines TRBV10-1 with TRBJ1-2; D is possibly TRBD1 (5 bases). Germline V CDR1 and CDR2: WNHNN, SYGVQD (reference sequence). The CDR3 spans 14 residues. Trimming pared 0 bases from V and 2 bases from J, leaving 7 bases between. The CDR3: CASSESWTNYGYTF. The CDR3 nucleotides read TGCGCCAGCAGTGAGTCTTGGACAAACTATGGCTACACCTTC.

CDR3 bases: TGTGCCAGCATTAGCGGGGTCCCTCGGAATGAGCAGTTCTTC. Translation gives CASISGVPRNEQFF. This chain uses TRBV11-2 with TRBJ2-1; 8 bases align to TRBD2. This CDR3 has 14 amino acids. Trimming cost V 7 bases and J 7 bases; bases outside gene matches: 9. CDR1 and CDR2 from the germline V gene are SGHAT and FQNNGV. The variable domain in full, with the rest retrieved from reference TRBV11-2 and TRBJ2-1, is EAGVAQSPRYKIIEKRQSVAFWCNPISGHATLYWYQQILGQGPKLLIQFQNNGVVDDSQLPKDRFSAERLKGVDSTLKIQPAKLEDSAVYLCASISGVPRNEQFFGPGTRLTVL.

This chain links TRBV27 with TRBJ2-7; 7 bases agree with TRBD1. CDR3 length: 17 residues. The junction had 11 bases not matched to a gene; V was cut back by 3 bases and J by 0 bases. Germline V gene sequence: CDR1 MNHEY, CDR2 SMNVEV (reference sequence). The DNA of the CDR3 is TGTGCCAGCAGTTTGTCCCTCCGACAGGGCAACTCCTACGAGCAGTACTTC. As protein: CASSLSLRQGNSYEQYF.